A few counts support the clone carrying this T cell receptor beta chain. Sequencing was performed with immunoSEQ multiplex PCR; in TCRdb, only in-frame clones are kept and a portion is missing. The sample records roughly 41,000 clones, around 90% being singletons. This CDR3 is built from 17 residues. The ends were cut back, 4 bases at V and 0 bases at J, with 19 bases in the middle. These data come from a study of blood T cell repertoires in COVID-19. Whole-study context: There were acute and convalescent COVID-19 samples, and they came from the United States, Italy and Spain. From T cells, B-cell-depleted T cells, or PBMCs came the material, which was cDNA or gDNA.

The sequence came from a man aged 60-69 years with acute or convalescent COVID-19. Sequencing was done on a sample of peripheral blood. The V call is TRBV5-3, the J call TRBJ1-1, with a possible D match to TRBD1 (5 bases). TRBV5-3 is flagged as an ORF with uncertain function. This CDR3 is CARSRASWQGLNTEAFF. CDR3 bases: TGTGCCAGAAGCCGGGCGTCGTGGCAGGGCCTGAACACTGAAGCTTTCTTT.